Described below is a single T cell receptor beta chain sequence and its context. The germline CDR1 and CDR2 sequences are KGHSH and LQKENI. The CDR3 extends over 19 amino acids. V gave up 1 base and J gave up 0 bases; unmatched junction bases: 10. In the PCR, 60 Vbeta and 13 Jbeta primers were used. Profiled with immunoSEQ multiplex PCR; TCRdb holds only in-frame clones, not every one. The sample table sets out under 65,000 clones. The sample is drawn from a study of cytomegalovirus exposure and HLA in healthy donors. The receptor was isolated from a woman between 35 and 50 years old in good health and CMV-seronegative. Specimen: PBMCs. This chain uses TRBV18 with TRBJ2-3, with 10 bases lining up with TRBD2. CDR3: CASSPRLIAGGPSTDTQYF. The CDR3, as DNA: TGTGCCAGCTCACCACGTCTGATAGCGGGGGGTCCTAGCACAGATACGCAGTATTTT.